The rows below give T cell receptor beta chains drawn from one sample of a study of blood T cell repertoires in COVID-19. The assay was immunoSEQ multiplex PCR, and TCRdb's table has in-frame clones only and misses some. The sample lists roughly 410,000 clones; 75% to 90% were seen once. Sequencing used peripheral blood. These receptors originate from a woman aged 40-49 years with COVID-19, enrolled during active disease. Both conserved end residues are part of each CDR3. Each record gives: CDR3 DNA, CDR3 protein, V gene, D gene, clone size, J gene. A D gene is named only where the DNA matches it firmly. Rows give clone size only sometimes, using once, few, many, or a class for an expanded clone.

TGTGCCAGCAGTGGAACAGGGGGGTGGCTCTACGAGCAGTACTTC	CASSGTGGWLYEQYF	TRBV28	TRBD1	.	TRBJ2-7
TGTGCCAGCAGCTCGACAGGATTGGGTTCCGGGGAGCTGTTTTTT	CASSSTGLGSGELFF	TRBV7-3	.	.	TRBJ2-2
TGTGCCAGCAGTTTATCAGGGGATCAAGTGAACACTGAAGCTTTCTTT	CASSLSGDQVNTEAFF	TRBV27	.	.	TRBJ1-1
TGTGCCAGCAGCTCCAGGAGGGACCACGAGCAGTACTTC	CASSSRRDHEQYF	TRBV7-3	.	.	TRBJ2-7
TGTGCCAGCAGCCGACTAGCGGGAGTCAGCACCGGGGAGCTGTTTTTT	CASSRLAGVSTGELFF	TRBV3-1/TRBV3-2	TRBD2	.	TRBJ2-2
TGTGCCAGCAGCAATGAGGTTGTAGACATTCAGTACTTC	CASSNEVVDIQYF	TRBV7-9	.	.	TRBJ2-4
TGTGCCAGCAGCCCTGGAGCAGGGGGCAGAAACACCATATATTTT	CASSPGAGGRNTIYF	TRBV7-6	TRBD1	.	TRBJ1-3
TGTGCCAGCGGACTCACCCGCACCGGGGAGCTGTTTTTT	CASGLTRTGELFF	TRBV3-1/TRBV3-2	.	few	TRBJ2-2
TGTGCCAGCAACCTAGCGGGAGAGACCCAGTACTTC	CASNLAGETQYF	TRBV13	TRBD2	.	TRBJ2-5
TGTGCCAGCAGCTTTTACTACGAGCAGTACTTC	CASSFYYEQYF	TRBV11-2	.	.	TRBJ2-7
TGTGCCAGCAGCTCCGGGACAGGCCTTAATGAAGCTTTCTTT	CASSSGTGLNEAFF	TRBV7-2	TRBD1	.	TRBJ1-1
TGTGCCAGCAGTGAGTTAATACAGGCGACTGAAGCTTTCTTT	CASSELIQATEAFF	TRBV6-1	.	.	TRBJ1-1
TGTGCCAGCTCACCAATGGGAGAGGGGCAGTTCTTC	CASSPMGEGQFF	TRBV18	.	.	TRBJ2-1
TGTGCCAGCAGTTTATCGGGGACAGGGAGGACTGAAGCTTTCTTT	CASSLSGTGRTEAFF	TRBV27	TRBD1	.	TRBJ1-1
TGTGCCAGCAGCCAAGATTATGCGGGGGGGTCCAGAGATACGCAGTATTTT	CASSQDYAGGSRDTQYF	TRBV4-2	TRBD2	.	TRBJ2-3